This TCR beta chain was identified during a study of cytomegalovirus exposure and HLA in healthy donors. A remark on this clone: Antigen unknown.

This cohort consisted of healthy bone marrow donors. Notes on the study in general: One variant, a missense change in DCLRE1C, was linked in a later analysis to TCR beta V- and J-gene trimming. Presence/absence analyses assumed roughly uniform sequencing depth across donors.

PCR primers comprised 60 Vbeta and 13 Jbeta primers. The assay was immunoSEQ multiplex PCR, and TCRdb's table has in-frame clones only and misses some. Found here are 90,000 to 120,000 clones, 65% to 75% of them singletons; the top ten hold about 4.9%. The source is a woman younger than 30 in good health and CMV-seropositive. Sequenced material: PBMCs.

The CDR3 here is CASSLEGANEQYF. CDR3 in DNA: TGTGCCAGCAGTTTGGAGGGGGCTAACGAGCAGTACTTC. This rearrangement joins TRBV27 to TRBJ2-7; possibly TRBD1 for D (7 bases). Trimming left V 3 bases short and J 5 bases short, with 11 bases between. CDR1 and CDR2 (germline): MNHEY, SMNVEV (reference sequence). This CDR3 is 13 amino acids long.